The T cell receptor (beta chain) described here comes from a study of tumor-infiltrating lymphocytes in localized non-small cell lung cancer. General study findings and limits: IM1 and IM2 tumors showed no difference in T-cell fraction.

Produced via immunoSEQ multiplex PCR; TCRdb's table is partial and in-frame only. Of under 10,000 clones in the sample, roughly 75% were seen once. As regards this clone: What it binds is not known.

The CDR3 has 15 residues. The V segment lost 7 bases and the J segment 4 bases; nucleotides outside the gene matches: 6. Germline V lookup: CDR1 MDHEN, CDR2 SYDVKM. Sequenced sample: uninvolved lung tissue not adjacent to the tumor. The TCR was taken from a human donor with non-small cell lung cancer. The rearrangement joins TRBV28 to TRBJ2-2, with 10 bases fitting TRBD2. The CDR3 region is CASIGASGSTGELFF. The CDR3 region has the DNA TGTGCCAGCATTGGGGCTAGCGGGAGCACCGGGGAGCTGTTTTTT. Full variable domain (remainder filled in from reference TRBV28 and TRBJ2-2): DVKVTQSSRYLVKRTGEKVFLECVQDMDHENMFWYRQDPGLGLRLIYFSYDVKMKEKGDIPEGYSVSREKKERFSLILESASTNQTSMYLCASIGASGSTGELFFGEGSRLTVL.